This T cell receptor (beta chain) was captured by sequencing in a study of cytomegalovirus exposure and HLA in healthy donors. Findings and caveats of the study: Association with HLA alleles at 0.05 false discovery rate was found for 15,000 to 20,000 TCR beta sequences in a later analysis.

After removal of 6 bases from V and 6 bases from J, the junction contained 9 bases not matched to a gene. Germline V gene lookup returns CDR1 SGHAT and CDR2 FQNNGV. The CDR3 is made up of 14 amino acids. This clone was counted only a few times. Its antigen remains unidentified. PCR primers comprised 60 Vbeta and 13 Jbeta primers. Assay used: immunoSEQ multiplex PCR; TCRdb lists only in-frame clones, some missing. The sample has 100,000 to 150,000 clones, about 71% seen once; the top ten hold about 3%. This chain joins TRBV11-2 and TRBJ2-7; 9 bases are a match to TRBD1. The receptor comes from a woman aged 55-75 years in good health and CMV-seropositive. The source material was PBMCs. CDR3 nucleotides: TGTGCCAGCAGTACCGGGACAGGGTTCGCCGAGCAGTACTTC. Residues: CASSTGTGFAEQYF.